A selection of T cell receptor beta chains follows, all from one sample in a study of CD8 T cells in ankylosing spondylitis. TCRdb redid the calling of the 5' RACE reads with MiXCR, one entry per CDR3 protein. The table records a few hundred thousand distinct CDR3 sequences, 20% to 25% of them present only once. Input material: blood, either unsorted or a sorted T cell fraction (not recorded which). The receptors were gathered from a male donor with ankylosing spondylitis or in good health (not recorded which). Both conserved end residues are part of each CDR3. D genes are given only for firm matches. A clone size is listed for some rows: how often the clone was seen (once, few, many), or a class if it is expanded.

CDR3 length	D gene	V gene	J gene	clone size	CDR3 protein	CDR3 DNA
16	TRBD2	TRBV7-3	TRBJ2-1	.	CASSLTGLAGYNEQFF	TGTGCCAGCAGCTTAACAGGGCTAGCGGGCTACAATGAGCAGTTCTTC
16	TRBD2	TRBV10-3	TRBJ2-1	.	CAISDRAGGLGNEQFF	TGTGCCATCAGTGATCGAGCGGGGGGGCTAGGGAATGAGCAGTTCTTC
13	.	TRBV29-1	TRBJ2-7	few	CSVESVGIGEQYF	TGCAGCGTTGAGAGCGTCGGGATAGGCGAGCAGTACTTC
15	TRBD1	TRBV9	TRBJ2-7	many	CASSVGDRGTYEQYF	TGTGCCAGCAGCGTTGGGGACAGGGGGACCTACGAGCAGTACTTC
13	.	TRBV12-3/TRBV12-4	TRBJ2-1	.	CASSLGLNKEQFF	TGTGCCAGCAGTTTAGGGCTAAACAAAGAGCAGTTCTTC
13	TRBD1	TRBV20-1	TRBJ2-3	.	CSAWDRGRDTQYF	TGCAGTGCTTGGGACAGGGGTAGAGATACGCAGTATTTT
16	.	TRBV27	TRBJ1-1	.	CASSPPPQGQNTEAFF	TGTGCCAGCAGTCCCCCACCACAGGGCCAGAACACTGAAGCTTTCTTT
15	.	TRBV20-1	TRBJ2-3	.	CSARVSGSSTDTQYF	TGCAGTGCTAGAGTGAGCGGGTCAAGCACAGATACGCAGTATTTT
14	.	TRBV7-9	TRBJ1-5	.	CASSRPGVNQPQHF	TGTGCCAGCAGCCGACCTGGTGTCAATCAGCCCCAGCATTTT
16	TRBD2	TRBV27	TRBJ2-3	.	CASSLTSGGPTDTQYF	TGTGCCAGCAGTCTTACTAGCGGGGGCCCCACAGATACGCAGTATTTT
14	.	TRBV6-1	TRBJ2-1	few	CASSPGSVANEQFF	TGTGCCAGCAGTCCGGGATCGGTAGCCAATGAGCAGTTCTTC
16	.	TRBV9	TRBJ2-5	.	CASSVEGVVAQETQYF	TGTGCCAGCAGCGTAGAGGGGGTGGTCGCCCAAGAGACCCAGTACTTC
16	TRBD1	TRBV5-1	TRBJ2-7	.	CASSLSGQASLYEQYF	TGCGCCAGCAGCTTGTCTGGACAGGCGTCTCTATACGAGCAGTACTTC
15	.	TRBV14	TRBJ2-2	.	CASSQDTPNTGELFF	TGTGCCAGCAGCCAAGATACTCCGAACACCGGGGAGCTGTTTTTT
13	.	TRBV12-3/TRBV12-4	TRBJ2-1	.	CASTFSLYNEQFF	TGTGCCAGCACCTTTTCCCTATACAATGAGCAGTTCTTC
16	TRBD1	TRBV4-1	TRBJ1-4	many	CASSQGSGTGNEKLFF	TGCGCCAGCAGCCAAGGGTCTGGGACAGGAAATGAAAAACTGTTTTTT
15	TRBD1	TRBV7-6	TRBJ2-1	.	CASSFTGQGLDEQFF	TGTGCCAGCAGCTTCACGGGACAGGGGTTAGATGAGCAGTTCTTC
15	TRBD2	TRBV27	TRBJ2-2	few	CASSLTSGGAGELFF	TGTGCCAGCAGTCTCACTAGCGGGGGAGCCGGGGAGCTGTTTTTT
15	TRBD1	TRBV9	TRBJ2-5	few	CASSNSGTGQETQYF	TGTGCCAGCAGCAACTCCGGGACAGGACAAGAGACCCAGTACTTC
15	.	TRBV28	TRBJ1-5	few	CASSTRGLGNQPQHF	TGTGCCAGCAGTACCCGGGGCTTGGGCAATCAGCCCCAGCATTTT